This T cell receptor beta chain originates from a study of blood T cell repertoires in COVID-19 (dated by TCRdb to the early 2020s). Context from the whole study: The collaborator samples originated in the United States, Italy and Spain and spanned the acute and convalescent phases of COVID-19. The dataset comprised deeply sampled blood TCRbeta repertoires from subjects exposed to, actively infected with, or recovered from COVID-19. The prospective study material was composed of cDNA or gDNA derived from T cells, B-cell-depleted T cells, or PBMCs. A freely available public database, intended as a resource for researchers studying the immune response to SARS-CoV-2, is where the repertoires were released. Samples came from the ongoing ImmuneRACE study (first 160 participants) plus 1,254 subjects from 6 global collaborators. A de-identified subject ID, COVID-19 status, age in years and sex were almost always included in the sample metadata. Where HLA class I and class II types were available, the types were taken from metadata supplied by the sample provider, not from assay-based typing.

TCRbeta CDR3 regions were amplified from genomic DNA by means of the immunoSEQ Assay, a bias-controlled multiplex PCR. Turning to the authors' computational methods: Nucleated cell counts per sample were estimated from amplification of reference gene primers within the assay. To quantify the absolute abundance of each unique TCRbeta CDR3 rearrangement, sequence reads were collapsed and filtered. Productive Simpson clonality was computed per sample as the square root of Simpson's diversity index over productive rearrangements. TCRdb carries this immuneACCESS record with in-frame sequences only. Its versions omit some clonotypes, under half of them owing to an unresolved V gene in the studies checked, with the rest unexplained. The D gene and trimming were derived from the DNA, and the V and J assignments and clone size from that table. For this sample there are approximately 280,000 clones; around 90% appear just once. Of the sample, approximately 8.8% falls within the top ten clones.

This clone turned up a few times. It lacks a known antigen. No base quality information exists; no much larger clone differs at one position. Overall results and qualifications from the work: The amount of clinical and demographic metadata varied by source and participant and was provided uncurated.

The collaborating institutions used their own protocols to collect whole blood in K2EDTA tubes. Collaborator samples were shipped for TCRbeta analysis as frozen whole blood, isolated PBMCs, or DNA extracted from either sample type. This TCR was recovered from a man between 18 and 35 years old with active or convalescent COVID-19. The sample comprised peripheral blood.

This receptor carries the CDR3 CASSTDNGYTF. The DNA reads TGCGCCAGCAGCACCGACAATGGCTACACCTTC. The chain couples TRBV5-1 to TRBJ1-2, with no D gene named confidently. The CDR3 goes from the cysteine to the phenylalanine over 11 residues. Only the CDR3 DNA is retained, 33 bases long and in frame from the first base. As encoded in the germline V gene, CDR1 is SGHRS while CDR2 is YFSETQ. V gives up 4 bases and J gives up 6 bases, and the segment between their germline ends measures 7 bases.